The entry that follows covers one T cell receptor (beta chain) sequence. The record originates from a study of response to subunit inactivated influenza vaccine. There are 14 residues in the CDR3. The V end was cut by 7 bases, the J end by 6 bases, with 19 bases between. Germline V gives CDR1 SGHTA, CDR2 FQGNSA. Each CDR3 protein is one row after TCRdb ran MiXCR on the RT-PCR reads. The table records some 500,000 distinct CDR3 sequences, 13% of them present only once. The input for sequencing was PBMCs from blood, taken roughly 6 weeks after vaccination. The J gene is TRBJ2-7, the V gene TRBV7-2; unclear D gene. The origin of this receptor is a man aged 45-60 years who received an inactivated influenza vaccine. CDR3 loop: CASISGAPSVEQYF. CDR3 sequence (DNA): TGTGCCAGCATTTCCGGAGCCCCGAGTGTCGAGCAGTACTTC. Supplemented by reference TRBV7-2 and TRBJ2-7, the full variable domain reads GAGVSQSPSNKVTEKGKDVELRCDPISGHTALYWYRQSLGQGLEFLIYFQGNSAPDKSGLPSDRFSAERTGGSVSTLTIQRTQQEDSAVYLCASISGAPSVEQYFGPGTRLTVT.